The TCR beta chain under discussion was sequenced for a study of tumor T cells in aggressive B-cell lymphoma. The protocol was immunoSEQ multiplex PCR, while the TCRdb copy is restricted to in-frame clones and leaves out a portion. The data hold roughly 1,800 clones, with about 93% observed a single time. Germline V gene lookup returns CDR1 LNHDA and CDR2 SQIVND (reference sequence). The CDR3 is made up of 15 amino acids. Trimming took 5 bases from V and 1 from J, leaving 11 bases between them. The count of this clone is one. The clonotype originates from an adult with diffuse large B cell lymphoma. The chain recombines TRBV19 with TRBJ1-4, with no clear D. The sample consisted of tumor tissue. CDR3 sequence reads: CASSPPGITNEKLFF. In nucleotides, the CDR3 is TGTGCCAGTAGTCCCCCCGGTATAACTAATGAAAAACTGTTTTTT.